The table lists the clone carrying this T cell receptor (beta chain) with a few counts. Its antigen is undetermined. This record comes from a study of blood T cells in healthy people across ages. Study-level results: Roughly linearly, TCR beta diversity per million T cells fell as age increased. Naive CD4+ cells and diversity were both higher in long-lived donors than in aged donors.

The V and J ends lost 4 bases and 0 bases, in that order; junction bases with no gene match: 8. CDR1 ENHRY and CDR2 SYGVKD come from the germline V gene. This CDR3 has 16 amino acids. Then a second PCR, running roughly 7 to 11 cycles, was carried out with a sample-barcoded 5' primer and a J-beta primer mix. TCRdb re-called the 5' RACE reads with MiXCR, one entry per CDR3 protein. In the table there are 1.5 million to 2 million distinct CDR3 sequences, 28% of which are singletons. The sample taken for sequencing was blood. The chain has TRBV10-3 and TRBJ1-1; 7 bases are shared with TRBD1. This TCR came from a woman aged 25 to 39 in good health. CDR3 loop: CAISVRGTDMNTEAFF. The CDR3 region has the DNA TGTGCCATCAGTGTAAGAGGGACAGACATGAACACTGAAGCTTTCTTT.